This entry concerns a single TCR beta chain. The data were taken from a study of blood T cell repertoires in COVID-19. Per the original methods: Reference gene primer amplification yielded estimated nucleated cell counts. Only in-frame clones appear in the TCRdb table, and some are missing; sequencing was by immunoSEQ multiplex PCR. V and J calls and clone size are those listed in that table; D and trimming were worked out from the DNA. This sample has over 150,000 clones; roughly 81% occur once, and the top ten carry around 8%. The V gene's germline CDR1 is LNHDA and CDR2 SQIVND (reference sequence). The CDR3 runs to 15 residues. V was trimmed by 3 bases and J by 2 bases, leaving 14 bases between them.

The chain combines TRBV19 with TRBJ2-7; D gene unclear. Sequencing was carried out using peripheral blood. This receptor was identified in a woman between 55 and 75 years old with COVID-19, enrolled during active disease. As DNA, the CDR3 is TGTGCCAGTAGTATTGGCAGTATCCCAGCCTACGAGCAGTACTTC. Translation gives CASSIGSIPAYEQYF. Complete variable domain (other parts from reference TRBV19 and TRBJ2-7): DGGITQSPKYLFRKEGQNVTLSCEQNLNHDAMYWYRQDPGQGLRLIYYSQIVNDFQKGDIAEGYSVSREKKESFPLTVTSAQKNPTAFYLCASSIGSIPAYEQYFGPGTRLTVT.